This T cell receptor (beta chain) was captured by sequencing in a study of early T cells in non-severe SARS-CoV-2 infection. Study overall: Sequencing targeted bulk RNA from unsorted whole blood, leaving chains unpaired. The study, taken as a whole, reports: In VDJdb matching, anti-spike CD8 responses were favored while private and CD4 specificities went missing.

Individually, cDNA molecules had unique molecular identifiers attached to them. MiXCR was run by TCRdb on the 5' RACE reads, yielding one entry per CDR3 protein. The sample consists of roughly 34,000 distinct CDR3 sequences, over 6% of them appearing once. Points on this clonotype: What it recognizes is unknown.

The germline V gene encodes CDR1 SGHVS and CDR2 FQNEAQ. With V trimmed by 5 bases and J by 2 bases, 1 base remained unmatched. CDR3 length equals 14 residues. The TCR sequence derives from an adult who was a healthcare worker with PCR-confirmed SARS-CoV-2 infection or an uninfected control (not recorded which). The sample in question was whole blood, obtained at baseline. The J gene is TRBJ2-2, the V gene TRBV7-8, with TRBD1 identical over 8 bases. The CDR3 loop reads CASSPGGNTGELFF. Here the CDR3 DNA reads TGTGCCAGCAGCCCAGGGGGCAACACCGGGGAGCTGTTTTTT.